The 8 T cell receptor beta chains below were found in one sample sequenced in a study of shared clonotypes between healthy human individuals. Using immunoSEQ multiplex PCR, the repertoire was profiled, and TCRdb retains in-frame clones only, with some absent. This sample yields more than 2,000,000 clones, of which approximately 94% are seen a single time; over 0.12% belongs to the top ten. The sample taken for sequencing was naive CD4+ T cells sorted from blood. Subset of the sample: CD45RA+ positively selected. Source of these receptors: a man aged 18 to 29 in good health.

The rearrangement uses TRBV30 and TRBJ1-2; no clear D gene. CDR3 length equals 11 residues. CDR1 GTSNPN and CDR2 SVGIG come from the germline V gene (reference sequence). The ends were cut back, 5 bases at V and 12 bases at J, with 16 bases in the middle. CDR3 in DNA: TGTGCCTGGGCGGAGATCGGAGAAGACACCTTC. Translated: CAWAEIGEDTF.

The J gene is TRBJ1-5, the V gene TRBV2, with TRBD1 identical over 7 bases. Germline V gene data show CDR1 as SNHLY and CDR2 as FYNNEI. This CDR3 is 13 amino acids long. V trimming: 8 bases; J trimming: 6 bases; junction bases outside the gene matches: 7. CDR3 residues: CASGGQASQPQHF. Here the CDR3 DNA reads TGTGCCAGCGGCGGACAGGCAAGTCAGCCCCAGCATTTT.

This chain joins TRBV27 and TRBJ1-1; TRBD1 matches at 7 bases. Germline CDR1 is MNHEY and CDR2 is SMNVEV (reference sequence). The CDR3 length is 15 residues. V gave up 5 bases and J gave up 3 bases; unmatched junction bases: 9. The CDR3 coding sequence is TGTGCCAGCAGTCCCACAGGGGCATGGGACACTGAAGCTTTCTTT. Protein product: CASSPTGAWDTEAFF.

Worth noting for this clone: Within the sample, other DNA sequences also encode this same CDR3. The chain recombines TRBV19 with TRBJ2-5; possibly TRBD2 for D (5 bases). The CDR3 runs 11 residues. In germline, CDR1 is LNHDA, CDR2 SQIVND (reference sequence). Trimming left V 6 bases short and J 4 bases short, with 6 bases between. CDR3 sequence: CASSAGETQYF. The CDR3 DNA reads as TGTGCCAGTAGCGCGGGAGAGACCCAGTACTTC.

The chain links TRBV4-3 to TRBJ2-1, with a possible D match to TRBD2 (6 bases). Germline CDR1 reads LGHNA; CDR2 reads YSLEER. The CDR3 is 16 residues long. V was shortened by 0 bases and J by 4 bases, with 13 bases between the two germline ends. Written as DNA, the CDR3 is TGCGCCAGCAGCCAAGATAGCGGAGTAAAATACAATGAGCAGTTCTTC. Translating it yields CASSQDSGVKYNEQFF.

Written as DNA, the CDR3 is TGTGCTAGTGAAACCGAAGACAGGGGATGGTCCTATGGCTACACCTTC. Protein: CASETEDRGWSYGYTF. The V and J genes are TRBV12-5 and TRBJ1-2; 8 bases agree with TRBD1. V gave up 7 bases and J gave up 4 bases; unmatched junction bases: 14. Germline assignment: CDR1 LGHNT and CDR2 FRNRAP. This CDR3 has 16 amino acids. Looking up the rest from reference TRBV12-5 and TRBJ1-2 gives the full variable domain: DARVTQTPRHKVTEMGQEVTMRCQPILGHNTVFWYRQTMMQGLELLAYFRNRAPLDDSGMPKDRFSAEMPDATLATLKIQPSEPRDSAVYFCASETEDRGWSYGYTFGSGTRLTVV.

The chain is built from TRBV7-2 and TRBJ2-7; D gene uncertain. The CDR3 has 14 amino acids. V was trimmed by 3 bases and J by 0 bases, leaving 9 bases between them. Germline V gives CDR1 SGHTA, CDR2 FQGNSA. In DNA form, the CDR3 reads TGTGCCAGCAGCTTTCACCCCCTCTCCTACGAGCAGTACTTC. It is translated as CASSFHPLSYEQYF. Combining the CDR3 with reference TRBV7-2 and TRBJ2-7 gives the whole variable domain GAGVSQSPSNKVTEKGKDVELRCDPISGHTALYWYRQSLGQGLEFLIYFQGNSAPDKSGLPSDRFSAERTGGSVSTLTIQRTQQEDSAVYLCASSFHPLSYEQYFGPGTRLTVT.

The chain uses TRBV5-5 and TRBJ2-5; tentatively, D is TRBD1 (6 bases). This CDR3 contains 14 residues. V was shortened by 6 bases and J by 5 bases, with 17 bases between the two germline ends. Germline loops: CDR1 SGHKS, CDR2 YYEKEE (reference sequence). DNA of the CDR3: TGTGCCAGCAATCTTAGGACAGTCGTGGAGACCCAGTACTTC. It encodes CASNLRTVVETQYF.